These 17 T cell receptor beta chains originate from one sample sequenced in a study of blood T cells in healthy people across ages. Then a second PCR, running roughly 7 to 11 cycles, was carried out with a sample-barcoded 5' primer and a J-beta primer mix. Each CDR3 protein is one row after TCRdb ran MiXCR on the 5' RACE reads. The repertoire holds over a million distinct CDR3 sequences, with almost 60% as singletons. Material: blood. Receptors were obtained from a man younger than 35 in good health.

The rearrangement links TRBV6-7 to TRBJ2-3; no clear D gene. TRBV6-7 is an ORF for which the function is uncertain. V gave up 0 bases and J gave up 0 bases, with 13 bases separating them. This CDR3 spans 17 amino acids. In DNA form, the CDR3 reads TGTGCCAGCAGTTACTCGTCGTTCGGAGACAGCACAGATACGCAGTATTTT. This gives the protein CASSYSSFGDSTDTQYF.

This chain connects TRBV28 to TRBJ1-1, with 7 positions matching TRBD1. V trimming: 3 bases; J trimming: 6 bases; junction bases outside the gene matches: 10. This CDR3 has 15 residues. CDR1 is MDHEN and CDR2 is SYDVKM in the germline V gene. The CDR3 region is CASSFTGAPGPEAFF. For the CDR3, the DNA is TGTGCCAGCAGTTTCACAGGGGCCCCCGGTCCTGAAGCTTTCTTT. Variable domain in full (rest from reference TRBV28 and TRBJ1-1): DVKVTQSSRYLVKRTGEKVFLECVQDMDHENMFWYRQDPGLGLRLIYFSYDVKMKEKGDIPEGYSVSREKKERFSLILESASTNQTSMYLCASSFTGAPGPEAFFGQGTRLTVV.

A few counts support this clonotype. The rearrangement links TRBV7-2 to TRBJ2-5; the match to TRBD2 covers 11 bases. Losses at the gene ends were 4 bases for V and 4 bases for J; bases not matched to a gene: 5. Looked up from germline, CDR1 is SGHTA and CDR2 is FQGNSA. The CDR3 covers 15 residues. DNA of the CDR3: TGTGCCAGCAGCTCGGTAGCGGGGGGGCGAGAGACCCAGTACTTC. It translates to CASSSVAGGRETQYF.

For the CDR3, the DNA is TGTGCCAGCAGCCTCCCGGGACTAGCGGAAGAGACCCAGTACTTC. Its translation is CASSLPGLAEETQYF. The rearrangement uses TRBV7-6 and TRBJ2-5, with 11 bases aligning to TRBD2. Germline-derived CDR1 and CDR2 are SGHVS and FNYEAQ. J gave up 3 bases and V 5 bases, and 5 bases lay outside the gene matches. The CDR3 has 15 amino acids.

This clonotype has only a few counts. The V call is TRBV10-3, the J call TRBJ2-1; tentatively, D is TRBD2 (5 bases). Germline CDR1 ENHRY, CDR2 SYGVKD. Trimming took off 0 bases at V and 9 bases at J, with 18 bases between the two ends. The CDR3 consists of 16 residues. The CDR3 is CAISESGELVRSEQFF. The CDR3 region has the DNA TGTGCCATCAGTGAGTCTGGGGAGCTCGTTAGGAGTGAGCAGTTCTTC.

The CDR3 coding sequence is TGTGCCAGCAGCCAAGATGGAGGGCCCGGGGAGCTGTTTTTT. As protein: CASSQDGGPGELFF. The J gene is TRBJ2-2, the V gene TRBV3-1; a weak D match, TRBD2 (6 bases). Germline V gene sequence: CDR1 LGHDT, CDR2 YNNKEL (reference sequence). V lost 0 bases and J lost 6, with 8 bases in between. CDR3 length equals 14 residues. Drawing the rest from reference TRBV3-1 and TRBJ2-2, the complete variable domain is DTAVSQTPKYLVTQMGNDKSIKCEQNLGHDTMYWYKQDSKKFLKIMFSYNNKELIINETVPNRFSPKSPDKAHLNLHINSLELGDSAVYFCASSQDGGPGELFFGEGSRLTVL.

This clonotype turned up a few times. The chain links TRBV5-5 to TRBJ2-7; 8 positions agree with TRBD1. CDR3 length: 17 amino acids. J lost 2 bases, V lost 4 bases, and 14 bases had no gene match. Germline CDR1 reads SGHKS; CDR2 reads YYEKEE (reference sequence). The CDR3 region is CASSPWGDRSFTYEQYF. The DNA for the CDR3 is TGTGCCAGCAGCCCCTGGGGGGACAGGAGTTTTACCTACGAGCAGTACTTC.

This clonotype was observed a few times. This rearrangement joins TRBV28 to TRBJ2-1, with TRBD2 identical over 10 bases. Germline lookup yields CDR1 MDHEN and CDR2 SYDVKM. The CDR3 consists of 16 residues. V lost 8 bases to trimming and J lost 5 bases; unmatched junction nucleotides: 12. DNA for the CDR3: TGTGCCAGCTACGAACAAGCGGGGGGGCTGAACAATGAGCAGTTCTTC. It specifies CASYEQAGGLNNEQFF.

The chain employs TRBV5-1 and TRBJ2-3; 9 bases are shared with TRBD2. With V trimmed by 4 bases and J by 4 bases, 4 bases remained unmatched. Per germline, CDR1 SGHRS and CDR2 YFSETQ. The CDR3 consists of 14 residues. CDR3 sequence: CASSRSGGSDTQYF. CDR3 DNA sequence: TGCGCCAGCAGCCGTAGCGGGGGCTCAGATACGCAGTATTTT.

The chain joins TRBV11-2 to TRBJ2-3; D gene unclear. This CDR3 is 11 amino acids long. V was clipped by 6 bases and J by 6 bases, with 7 bases between them. Per the germline V gene, CDR1 is SGHAT and CDR2 is FQNNGV. CDR3 sequence reads: CASSALDTQYF. In DNA, the CDR3 is TGTGCCAGCAGTGCGCTGGATACGCAGTATTTT. Supplemented by reference TRBV11-2 and TRBJ2-3, the full variable domain reads EAGVAQSPRYKIIEKRQSVAFWCNPISGHATLYWYQQILGQGPKLLIQFQNNGVVDDSQLPKDRFSAERLKGVDSTLKIQPAKLEDSAVYLCASSALDTQYFGPGTRLTVL.

This clonotype appeared a few times. The chain has TRBV20-1 and TRBJ2-5; 7 bases agree with TRBD1. The junction had 5 bases not matched to a gene; V was cut back by 7 bases and J by 3 bases. CDR1 DFQATT and CDR2 SNEGSKA come from the germline V gene (reference sequence). The CDR3 is 12 residues long. CDR3 coding DNA: TGCAGTGGTTCCACAGGGGAAGAGACCCAGTACTTC. Its translation: CSGSTGEETQYF.

This clonotype was counted only a few times. Germline and junction disagree at one end, which may indicate a read error. This chain joins TRBV4-1 and TRBJ1-1; D may be TRBD1 (6 bases). The CDR3 sequence is 15 residues long. Germline CDR1 and CDR2: MGHRA and YSYEKL. The CDR3, as DNA: TGTGCCAGCAGCCAAGAGGGGGGACTGAACACTGAAGCTTTCTTT. It yields the protein CASSQEGGLNTEAFF.

V usage is TRBV7-2 and J usage is TRBJ2-5, with D tentatively TRBD2 (6 bases). Trimming removed 5 bases from V and 3 bases from J, with 16 bases in between. Germline CDR1 is SGHTA and CDR2 is FQGNSA. The CDR3 is made up of 15 amino acids. The CDR3 sequence is CASSHFGGVEETQYF. The CDR3, as DNA: TGTGCCAGCAGCCACTTTGGCGGGGTGGAAGAGACCCAGTACTTC.

The chain recombines TRBV27 with TRBJ1-5; D is possibly TRBD1 (6 bases). CDR1 is MNHEY and CDR2 is SMNVEV in the germline V gene (reference sequence). Trimming took 7 bases from V and 1 from J, leaving 11 bases between them. This CDR3 is built from 14 residues. The CDR3 sequence is CASKTGISNQPQHF. In DNA form, the CDR3 reads TGTGCCAGCAAGACAGGAATAAGCAATCAGCCCCAGCATTTT.

The chain uses TRBV20-1 and TRBJ2-1; a weak D match, TRBD2 (5 bases). This CDR3 is built from 10 residues. CDR1 is DFQATT, CDR2 SNEGSKA, per germline (reference sequence). CDR3 nucleotides: TGCGCCCCAAGTGCGGGCGAGCAGTTCTTC. Amino acids: CAPSAGEQFF.

This sequence joins TRBV28 and TRBJ2-5; 12 nucleotides agree with TRBD1. The last part of the DNA fits TRBJ2-7 better; the J call may be wrong. This CDR3 has 15 residues. Germline CDR1 and CDR2: MDHEN and SYDVKM. The CDR3 protein is CASRIRGQGACEQYF. For the CDR3, the DNA is TGTGCCAGCAGGATAAGGGGACAGGGGGCCTGCGAGCAGTACTTC.

This clonotype has more than one count but fewer than ten. This chain connects TRBV29-1 to TRBJ2-7; 8 bases match TRBD2. V was clipped by 7 bases and J by 1 base; unmatched bases: 24. The CDR3 extends over 19 amino acids. In germline, CDR1 is SQVTM, CDR2 ANQGSEA. DNA of the CDR3: TGCAGCGACCCTGGGACGGGGGGGGAATATCTAATCGAATCCTACGAGCAGTACTTC. Its translation: CSDPGTGGEYLIESYEQYF.